The sequence of this TCR beta chain was determined in a study of CD8+CD57+ T cells in acquired aplastic anemia. On the study more broadly: Sorted CD4+ and CD8+ cells gave an average of approximately 3 ug of DNA.

Points from the study as a whole: Patients and controls were found to share 25 to 35 CD8+ CDR3 sequences.

Patients chosen for sequencing had shown CD8+CD57+ cell expansion by flow cytometry. Blood came from patients not yet given any therapy. Investigators profiled TCR beta VDJ and CDR3 from genomic DNA template. One entry per CDR3 protein, called by TCRdb with MiXCR from the reads. This sample has 150,000 or so distinct CDR3 sequences, with roughly 48% found just once. This clonotype was detected only a few times. The target antigen is unknown. Sequencing was carried out using sorted CD4+, CD8+, or CD8+CD57+ T cells (not recorded which) from PBMCs. The TCR originated in a human donor with aplastic anemia.

This chain's CDR3 is CASSVGTPNEQFF. For the CDR3, the DNA is TGTGCCAGCAGCGTGGGAACCCCAAATGAGCAGTTCTTC. The chain uses TRBV9 and TRBJ2-7; no definite D call. The DNA end favors TRBJ2-1, so the J call may be wrong. Germline-derived CDR1 and CDR2 are SGDLS and YYNGEE. The CDR3 has 13 residues.